What follows are 32 T cell receptor beta chains derived from one specimen sequenced in a study of OX40 agonist ivuxolimab in advanced cancers. The method was immunoSEQ multiplex PCR; TCRdb's version includes in-frame clones alone and lacks a portion of them. The data hold approximately 70,000 clones, with roughly 84% observed a single time. Material: CD4+ or CD8+ T cells sorted from blood, obtained in a trial of the OX40 agonist ivuxolimab. These receptors were collected from an adult with an advanced solid tumor such as melanoma, head and neck, liver or kidney cancer.

The chain links TRBV14 to TRBJ2-2; D remains unclear. This CDR3 spans 15 amino acids. V shed 4 bases and J shed 3 bases, with 12 bases lying between them. The germline CDR1 and CDR2 sequences are SGHDN and FVKESK. The CDR3: CASSPFWEDTGELFF. CDR3 DNA: TGTGCCAGCAGCCCATTTTGGGAAGACACCGGGGAGCTGTTTTTT.

The chain is built from TRBV9 and TRBJ1-2, with 12 bases identical to TRBD1. This CDR3 is 16 amino acids long. CDR1 SGDLS and CDR2 YYNGEE come from the germline V gene. V was clipped by 2 bases and J by 9 bases; unmatched bases: 11. The CDR3 DNA is TGTGCCAGCAGCGTCGGTTCGGGACAGGGGGCGTCTAGCTACACCTTC. Protein product: CASSVGSGQGASSYTF.

This rearrangement joins TRBV6-4 to TRBJ1-1, with D possibly matching TRBD1 (5 bases). With 2 bases removed from V and 5 bases from J, the gap between germline ends came to 15 bases. CDR3 length equals 15 residues. Germline loops: CDR1 MRHNA, CDR2 SNTAGT. CDR3 loop: CASSDAGWGRTEAFF. CDR3 nucleotides: TGTGCCAGCAGTGACGCAGGGTGGGGGAGGACTGAAGCTTTCTTT.

This clone was picked up one time. J is TRBJ1-3 and V is TRBV19; D is unresolved. CDR3 length: 16 amino acids. The V and J ends lost 5 bases and 1 base respectively, with 15 bases between them. Per germline, CDR1 LNHDA and CDR2 SQIVND (reference sequence). CDR3 region: CASSQLVPDSGNTIYF. Written as DNA, the CDR3 is TGTGCCAGTAGTCAACTGGTCCCAGATTCTGGAAACACCATATATTTT.

This chain uses TRBV15 with TRBJ2-7; D is possibly TRBD2 (6 bases). V was trimmed by 0 bases and J by 3 bases, leaving 21 bases between them. CDR3 length: 18 residues. Germline V gene lookup returns CDR1 LNHNV and CDR2 YYDKDF (reference sequence). CDR3 bases: TGTGCCACCAGCAGAGATACTCCTAGCACCGGAGGGGACTACGAGCAGTACTTC. This encodes CATSRDTPSTGGDYEQYF.

This clone was picked up one time. The chain joins TRBV4-2 to TRBJ1-2; 9 nucleotides match TRBD1. V was pared by 5 bases and J by 5 bases, with 6 bases of the junction left unmatched. CDR1 is LGHNA and CDR2 is YNFKEQ in the germline V gene. This CDR3 comprises 14 residues. CDR3 in amino acids: CASSSGTGWYGYTF. CDR3 nucleotide sequence: TGTGCCAGCAGCTCCGGGACAGGGTGGTATGGCTACACCTTC.

V and J are TRBV11-3 and TRBJ2-5, with 9 bases that match TRBD2. The CDR3 has 17 amino acids. Trimming cost V 1 base and J 2 bases; bases outside gene matches: 8. In germline, CDR1 is SGHNT, CDR2 YENEEA. The CDR3 DNA sequence: TGTGCCAGCAGCTTAGGGGGTAGCGGGGGCCATCAAGAGACCCAGTACTTC. Protein product: CASSLGGSGGHQETQYF.

V usage is TRBV5-4 and J usage is TRBJ1-5, with unresolved D. V lost 3 bases and J lost 3, with 10 bases in between. CDR1 is SGHNT, CDR2 YYREEE, per germline (reference sequence). There are 14 residues in the CDR3. CDR3 in amino acids: CASSSRPDNQPQHF. The CDR3, as DNA: TGTGCCAGCAGCTCACGTCCGGACAATCAGCCCCAGCATTTT.

The CDR3 DNA sequence: TGTGCCAGCAGCCCACACGGACAGGGGCAAGCTTTCTTT. Its protein is CASSPHGQGQAFF. The rearrangement joins TRBV14 to TRBJ1-1; 9 bases map to TRBD1. Trimming cost V 4 bases and J 9 bases; bases outside gene matches: 6. The germline V gene has CDR1 SGHDN and CDR2 FVKESK. This CDR3 has 13 amino acids.

The chain employs TRBV30 and TRBJ1-5; D gene unclear. The germline V and J ends were trimmed by 1 base and 1 base, with 8 bases remaining between them. This CDR3 region has 14 residues. Germline V lookup: CDR1 GTSNPN, CDR2 SVGIG (reference sequence). In nucleotides, the CDR3 is TGTGCCTGGAGTGCTAGGATCAGCAATCAGCCCCAGCATTTT. Encoded protein: CAWSARISNQPQHF.

The chain has TRBV28 and TRBJ1-1; a possible D gene is TRBD1 (5 bases). Germline CDR1 and CDR2: MDHEN and SYDVKM. The CDR3 has 14 residues. With 7 bases removed from V and 4 bases from J, the gap between germline ends came to 16 bases. The CDR3 region is CASTLQGGGTEAFF. The CDR3 DNA follows: TGTGCCAGCACGTTACAAGGCGGGGGCACTGAAGCTTTCTTT.

J is TRBJ2-5 and V is TRBV4-2; no clear D gene. Trimming shortened V by 5 bases and J by 4 bases, and 8 bases separated the two germline ends. Germline CDR1 is LGHNA and CDR2 is YNFKEQ. There are 12 residues in the CDR3. DNA of the CDR3: TGTGCCAGCAGCTCGCAGTTAGAGACCCAGTACTTC. Residues: CASSSQLETQYF.

The rearrangement joins TRBV19 to TRBJ1-1, with 8 bases identical to TRBD1. From germline, CDR1 is LNHDA and CDR2 SQIVND (reference sequence). This CDR3 comprises 14 residues. V lost 3 bases to trimming and J lost 5 bases; unmatched junction nucleotides: 5. The CDR3 DNA sequence: TGTGCCAGTAGTATGGACAGGGATTTGACTGAAGCTTTCTTT. This sequence encodes CASSMDRDLTEAFF.

This chain links TRBV15 with TRBJ1-5; D gene uncertain. The V and J ends lost 0 bases and 7 bases respectively, with 4 bases between them. The CDR3 consists of 12 residues. Germline V gene sequence: CDR1 LNHNV, CDR2 YYDKDF (reference sequence). The CDR3 reads CATSRDEQPQHF. The DNA of the CDR3 is TGTGCCACCAGCAGAGACGAGCAGCCCCAGCATTTT.

The rearrangement links TRBV7-2 to TRBJ1-1; TRBD1 might be the D (5 bases). The CDR3 is 16 residues long. V lost 2 bases to trimming and J lost 0 bases, with 13 bases between them. Germline CDR1 reads SGHTA; CDR2 reads FQGNSA. The CDR3 protein is CASSLITGLLNTEAFF. For the CDR3, the DNA is TGTGCCAGCAGCTTAATCACAGGACTGTTGAACACTGAAGCTTTCTTT.

The chain carries TRBV2 and TRBJ1-4; 8 bases match TRBD1. Trimming took 8 bases from V and 8 from J; bases not matched to a gene: 13. The length of the CDR3 is 15 residues. Germline V lookup: CDR1 SNHLY, CDR2 FYNNEI. Here the CDR3 DNA reads TGTGCCAGCTCTGACAGGGGCCGGCTAGGGGAAAAACTGTTTTTT. It is translated as CASSDRGRLGEKLFF.

This clone was seen a handful of times. The rearrangement uses TRBV19 and TRBJ1-2; TRBD1 aligns across 9 bases. The germline V gene encodes CDR1 LNHDA and CDR2 SQIVND (reference sequence). The V gene end was trimmed by 3 bases and the J gene end by 2 bases; junction bases not matched to a gene: 1. This CDR3 contains 14 residues. The DNA of the CDR3 is TGTGCCAGTAGTATGGGACAGGGAAACTATGGCTACACCTTC. Residues: CASSMGQGNYGYTF. Filled out from reference TRBV19 and TRBJ1-2, the complete variable domain reads DGGITQSPKYLFRKEGQNVTLSCEQNLNHDAMYWYRQDPGQGLRLIYYSQIVNDFQKGDIAEGYSVSREKKESFPLTVTSAQKNPTAFYLCASSMGQGNYGYTFGSGTRLTVV.

This clone was seen ten or more times. The rearrangement uses TRBV7-9 and TRBJ1-5; TRBD1 matches at 8 bases. Germline-derived CDR1 and CDR2 are SEHNR and FQNEAQ (reference sequence). The junction had 6 bases not matched to a gene; V was cut back by 3 bases and J by 5 bases. The CDR3 spans 15 residues. In nucleotides, the CDR3 is TGTGCCAGCAGCTTTACAGGGGGGCCACATCAGCCCCAGCATTTT. It specifies CASSFTGGPHQPQHF.

This sequence joins TRBV11-3 and TRBJ1-1; D call uncertain. The germline gives CDR1 SGHNT, CDR2 YENEEA. V lost 0 bases, J lost 1 base, and 12 bases lay in between. The CDR3 length is 16 residues. This CDR3 reads CASSLEGGPRNTEAFF. The DNA for the CDR3 is TGTGCCAGCAGCTTAGAAGGCGGGCCGAGGAACACTGAAGCTTTCTTT. Filled out from reference TRBV11-3 and TRBJ1-1, the complete variable domain reads EAGVVQSPRYKIIEKKQPVAFWCNPISGHNTLYWYLQNLGQGPELLIRYENEEAVDDSQLPKDRFSAERLKGVDSTLKIQPAELGDSAVYLCASSLEGGPRNTEAFFGQGTRLTVV.

The chain is built from TRBV5-1 and TRBJ2-5, with 7 bases fitting TRBD2. The CDR3 consists of 15 residues. The V segment lost 2 bases and the J segment 3 bases; nucleotides outside the gene matches: 7. Per the germline V gene, CDR1 is SGHRS and CDR2 is YFSETQ. The CDR3: CASSLKGRGEETQYF. Here the CDR3 DNA reads TGCGCCAGCAGCTTAAAGGGCCGGGGGGAAGAGACCCAGTACTTC.

This clone occurred a few times. This sequence joins TRBV19 and TRBJ1-2; 7 bases line up with TRBD1. V shed 7 bases and J 4 bases; nucleotides not matched to a gene: 6. Germline CDR1 is LNHDA and CDR2 is SQIVND (reference sequence). CDR3 length equals 13 residues. CDR3: CASNRQGSYGYTF. Written as DNA, the CDR3 is TGTGCCAGTAACAGACAGGGAAGCTATGGCTACACCTTC.

The genes are TRBV6-5 and TRBJ2-7; tentative D call: TRBD2 (7 bases). V gave up 4 bases and J gave up 4 bases, with 17 bases separating them. In germline, CDR1 is MNHEY, CDR2 SVGAGI. The CDR3 extends over 15 amino acids. The CDR3 bases are TGTGCCAGCAGTTCCGCCTCGGGGGGCAGTTACGAGCAGTACTTC. It yields the protein CASSSASGGSYEQYF.

The chain recombines TRBV19 with TRBJ2-7; 9 bases agree with TRBD1. J gave up 5 bases and V 4 bases, and 3 bases lay outside the gene matches. Germline V CDR1 and CDR2: LNHDA, SQIVND (reference sequence). The CDR3 has 13 amino acids. Here the CDR3 DNA reads TGTGCCAGTAGTAAGCGGACAGGGGACGAGCAGTACTTC. Its translation: CASSKRTGDEQYF.

This clone was seen a single time. V is TRBV19 and J is TRBJ1-5, with a possible D match to TRBD1 (6 bases). The germline V gene encodes CDR1 LNHDA and CDR2 SQIVND (reference sequence). The CDR3 has 16 residues. V shed 1 base and J shed 1 base, with 11 bases lying between them. CDR3 nucleotides: TGTGCCAGTAGTATAGTGACAAGGGGGAGCAATCAGCCCCAGCATTTT. Translated: CASSIVTRGSNQPQHF.

The V call is TRBV19, the J call TRBJ2-5; D is unresolved. Germline V gene lookup returns CDR1 LNHDA and CDR2 SQIVND (reference sequence). The CDR3 totals 15 residues. V was trimmed by 5 bases and J by 0 bases, leaving 13 bases between them. The CDR3 DNA sequence: TGTGCCAGTAGTCCCTACCCTGCGGACCAAGAGACCCAGTACTTC. Translated: CASSPYPADQETQYF. The variable domain in full, with the rest retrieved from reference TRBV19 and TRBJ2-5, is DGGITQSPKYLFRKEGQNVTLSCEQNLNHDAMYWYRQDPGQGLRLIYYSQIVNDFQKGDIAEGYSVSREKKESFPLTVTSAQKNPTAFYLCASSPYPADQETQYFGPGTRLLVL.

V and J are TRBV28 and TRBJ1-5, with 8 bases aligning to TRBD1. CDR1 and CDR2 from the germline V gene are MDHEN and SYDVKM. After removal of 6 bases from V and 8 bases from J, the junction contained 15 bases not matched to a gene. The CDR3 has 16 amino acids. CDR3 coding DNA: TGTGCCAGCAGCCCGCCAGCGGGGACAGGATTAGAGCCCCAGCATTTT. The encoded protein is CASSPPAGTGLEPQHF. The variable domain in full, completed from reference TRBV28 and TRBJ1-5, reads DVKVTQSSRYLVKRTGEKVFLECVQDMDHENMFWYRQDPGLGLRLIYFSYDVKMKEKGDIPEGYSVSREKKERFSLILESASTNQTSMYLCASSPPAGTGLEPQHFGDGTRLSIL.

This clone has a handful of counts. V and J are TRBV5-6 and TRBJ1-1, with D hard to call. The CDR3 sequence is 14 residues long. Germline values: CDR1 SGHDT, CDR2 YYEEEE. Trimming removed 4 bases from V and 1 base from J, with 11 bases in between. The CDR3 reads CASSIQATNTEAFF. The CDR3 DNA reads TGTGCCAGCAGCATTCAGGCGACGAACACTGAAGCTTTCTTT.

The rearrangement links TRBV19 to TRBJ2-3, with 10 bases identical to TRBD1. V shed 3 bases, J shed 5 bases, and the junction held 5 bases outside the gene matches. CDR1 and CDR2 from the germline V gene are LNHDA and SQIVND (reference sequence). This CDR3 is built from 15 residues. CDR3 sequence (DNA): TGTGCCAGTAGTATGGGACAGGGGAGCGGAGATACGCAGTATTTT. It translates to CASSMGQGSGDTQYF.

The CDR3 region has the DNA TGTGCCAGTAGCCAGGGACAGGGGACGTCTGGAAACACCATATATTTT. Translation gives CASSQGQGTSGNTIYF. The chain combines TRBV19 with TRBJ1-3, with 10 bases that match TRBD1. CDR3 length equals 16 residues. Germline V gene data show CDR1 as LNHDA and CDR2 as SQIVND (reference sequence). Trimming removed 6 bases from V and 1 base from J; junction bases left unmatched: 6. Drawing the rest from reference TRBV19 and TRBJ1-3, the complete variable domain is DGGITQSPKYLFRKEGQNVTLSCEQNLNHDAMYWYRQDPGQGLRLIYYSQIVNDFQKGDIAEGYSVSREKKESFPLTVTSAQKNPTAFYLCASSQGQGTSGNTIYFGEGSWLTVV.

This chain connects TRBV6-1 to TRBJ2-5; no reliable D call. The V end was cut by 4 bases, the J end by 4 bases, with 22 bases between. Germline V gene data show CDR1 as MNHNS and CDR2 as SASEGT. The CDR3 is 17 residues long. CDR3 region: CASSVSGTGSGRETQYF. CDR3 sequence (DNA): TGTGCCAGCAGTGTTTCCGGTACCGGGTCGGGCCGAGAGACCCAGTACTTC.

This rearrangement joins TRBV7-2 to TRBJ2-5; 10 bases align to TRBD1. V shed 4 bases and J 5 bases; nucleotides not matched to a gene: 1. CDR3 size: 13 residues. Germline V CDR1 and CDR2: SGHTA, FQGNSA. The CDR3 protein is CASSSGQGETQYF. The CDR3 nucleotides read TGTGCCAGCAGCTCGGGACAGGGGGAGACCCAGTACTTC.

V is TRBV10-3 and J is TRBJ2-5; 7 bases map to TRBD2. After removal of 11 bases from V and 5 bases from J, the junction contained 8 bases not matched to a gene. CDR1 and CDR2 from the germline V gene are ENHRY and SYGVKD. The CDR3 totals 12 residues. The CDR3 sequence: CASMDGGETQYF. CDR3 in DNA: TGTGCCTCCATGGACGGGGGGGAGACCCAGTACTTC.